What follows are 11 T cell receptor beta chains derived from one specimen sequenced in a study of PD-1 blockade in classical Hodgkin lymphoma. Sequencing was performed with immunoSEQ multiplex PCR; in TCRdb, only in-frame clones are kept and a portion is missing. Among over 50,000 clones listed, roughly nine tenths were seen once. Time point defined: cycle 4 day 1 (C4D1), after more than five weeks of nivolumab. Each of the patients experienced relapse following autologous stem cell transplantation, and their brentuximab vedotin exposure differed. The input for sequencing was peripheral blood mononuclear cells (PBMCs), taken before the fourth cycle of nivolumab. Source of these receptors: a human donor with classical Hodgkin lymphoma.

This clone came up once. CDR3 in DNA: TGTGCCAGCAGCTTTGCCAGGGGTGCTAATTCACCCCTCCACTTT. Its translation is CASSFARGANSPLHF. The rearrangement links TRBV5-4 to TRBJ1-6, with a possible D match to TRBD1 (6 bases). Germline V gene data show CDR1 as SGHNT and CDR2 as YYREEE (reference sequence). This CDR3 has 15 amino acids. Trimming removed 2 bases at V and 6 bases at J, with 12 bases between. Full variable domain (missing parts from reference TRBV5-4 and TRBJ1-6): ETGVTQSPTHLIKTRGQQVTLRCSSQSGHNTVSWYQQALGQGPQFIFQYYREEENGRGNFPPRFSGLQFPNYSSELNVNALELDDSALYLCASSFARGANSPLHFGNGTRLTVT.

The chain recombines TRBV15 with TRBJ1-6; 7 nucleotides line up with TRBD1. There are 16 residues in the CDR3. CDR1 and CDR2 from the germline V gene are LNHNV and YYDKDF (reference sequence). Germline trimming cut 0 bases from V and 10 bases from J; bases unmatched to any gene: 9. Written as DNA, the CDR3 is TGTGCCACCAGCAGAGATAGCTGGGACAGTCGGTCACCCCTCCACTTT. Translated, it gives CATSRDSWDSRSPLHF.

The rearrangement joins TRBV11-2 to TRBJ1-1, with D uncertain. The CDR3 covers 15 residues. The germline V gene has CDR1 SGHAT and CDR2 FQNNGV. Trimming pared 1 base from V and 1 base from J, leaving 10 bases between. This CDR3 reads CASSLVGPKNTEAFF. The CDR3 coding sequence is TGTGCCAGCAGCTTAGTAGGGCCGAAGAACACTGAAGCTTTCTTT.

The rearrangement joins TRBV4-3 to TRBJ1-2; D call uncertain. Germline V gives CDR1 LGHNA, CDR2 YSLEER. V lost 1 base to trimming and J lost 6 bases, with 9 bases between them. The CDR3 runs to 13 residues. The CDR3 DNA follows: TGCGCCAGCAGCCAAGGGCAAAATAATGGCTACACCTTC. Protein: CASSQGQNNGYTF.

The chain joins TRBV10-3 to TRBJ2-1; D unresolved. This CDR3 region has 13 residues. From germline, CDR1 is ENHRY and CDR2 SYGVKD. Deletions cut 0 bases from V and 8 bases from J, with 8 bases between. In nucleotides, the CDR3 is TGTGCCATCAGTGAGTCGCTTAACCATGAGCAGTTCTTC. It encodes CAISESLNHEQFF.

In its sample, this clone was seen once. This chain joins TRBV4-2 and TRBJ1-5; the D is unclear. The germline V gene has CDR1 LGHNA and CDR2 YNFKEQ. Trimming pared 0 bases from V and 10 bases from J, leaving 7 bases between. The length of the CDR3 is 12 residues. The CDR3: CASSQDGGPQHF. The CDR3 nucleotides read TGTGCCAGCAGCCAAGACGGTGGCCCCCAGCATTTT.

The J gene is TRBJ2-1, the V gene TRBV5-4, with 8 bases aligning to TRBD1. The CDR3 loop spans 13 amino acids. V shed 1 base, J shed 6 bases, and the junction held 0 bases outside the gene matches. Germline CDR1 SGHNT, CDR2 YYREEE (reference sequence). The CDR3: CASSLTGGNEQFF. In nucleotides, the CDR3 is TGTGCCAGCAGCTTGACAGGGGGCAATGAGCAGTTCTTC.

There are a few counts of this clone. The chain uses TRBV18 and TRBJ2-5; TRBD1 agrees at 8 bases. The CDR3 runs 13 residues. V was clipped by 6 bases and J by 6 bases; unmatched bases: 6. The V gene's germline CDR1 is KGHSH and CDR2 LQKENI. CDR3 nucleotide sequence: TGTGCCAGCTCGTCGGACAGGGCCAAGACCCAGTACTTC. This gives the protein CASSSDRAKTQYF.

The V and J genes are TRBV29-1 and TRBJ1-1; tentative D call: TRBD1 (6 bases). Germline CDR1 reads SQVTM; CDR2 reads ANQGSEA. V shed 4 bases and J shed 4 bases, with 13 bases lying between them. The CDR3 extends over 13 amino acids. The CDR3 sequence: CSVANTGPTEAFF. The CDR3 region has the DNA TGCAGCGTTGCTAATACAGGGCCCACTGAAGCTTTCTTT.

The V gene is TRBV13, the J gene TRBJ2-1, with TRBD2 matching over 7 bases. Germline assignment: CDR1 PRHDT and CDR2 FYEKMQ (reference sequence). V was pared by 4 bases and J by 8 bases, with 14 bases of the junction left unmatched. This CDR3 is 16 amino acids long. CDR3 DNA sequence: TGTGCCAGCAGCTCTTTCGTTGGCGGGGGAGGATATGAGCAGTTCTTC. It codes for CASSSFVGGGGYEQFF.

The V and J genes are TRBV15 and TRBJ2-7; D is undetermined. Germline-derived CDR1 and CDR2 are LNHNV and YYDKDF (reference sequence). The V end was cut by 0 bases, the J end by 5 bases, with 14 bases between. This CDR3 comprises 15 residues. DNA for the CDR3: TGTGCCACCAGCAGAGAAGATCGGACGGGCGACGAGCAGTACTTC. It is translated as CATSREDRTGDEQYF.